The clone carrying this T cell receptor (beta chain) was observed a few times. The antigen remains undetermined. This sample is part of a study of blood T cells in healthy people across ages. The wider study: Template-switching capture recovered about one barcoded beta molecule per two T cells. Study results and limitations: Relative to aged donors, long-lived donors carried more naive CD4+ cells and displayed higher diversity.

A sample-barcoded 5' primer and a J-beta primer mix were used in a second PCR of roughly 6 to 11 cycles. TCRdb re-called the 5' RACE reads through MiXCR, storing one row per CDR3 protein. The sample holds under 950,000 distinct CDR3 sequences; 22% are singletons and the top ten take under 25%. The length of the CDR3 is 15 residues. Between the trimmed V and J ends, which lost 0 bases and 1 base, there was a span of 9 bases. Germline CDR1 reads MGHRA; CDR2 reads YSYEKL. The donors, healthy Caucasians from Russia, were aged roughly 6 to 90. The sequenced material came from blood. The chain is built from TRBV4-1 and TRBJ1-1; TRBD1 might be the D (6 bases). This sequence was found in a man aged 70-80 years in good health. The CDR3 spells CASSQDGGGNTEAFF. As DNA, the CDR3 is TGCGCCAGCAGCCAAGACGGAGGGGGGAACACTGAAGCTTTCTTT.